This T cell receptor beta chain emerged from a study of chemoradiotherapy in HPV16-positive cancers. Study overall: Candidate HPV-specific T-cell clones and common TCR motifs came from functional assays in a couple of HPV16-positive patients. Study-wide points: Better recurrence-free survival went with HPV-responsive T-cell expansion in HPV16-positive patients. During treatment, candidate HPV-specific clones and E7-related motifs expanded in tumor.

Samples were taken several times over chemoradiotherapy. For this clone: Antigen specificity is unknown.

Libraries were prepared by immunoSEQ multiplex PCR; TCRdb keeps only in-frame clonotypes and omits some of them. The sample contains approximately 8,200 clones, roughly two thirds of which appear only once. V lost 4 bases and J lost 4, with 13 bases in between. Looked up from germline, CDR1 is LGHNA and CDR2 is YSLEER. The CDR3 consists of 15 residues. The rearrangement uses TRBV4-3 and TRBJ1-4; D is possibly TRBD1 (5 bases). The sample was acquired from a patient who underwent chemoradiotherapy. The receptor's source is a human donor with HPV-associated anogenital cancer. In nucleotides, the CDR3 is TGCGCCAGCAGCCGGATCGGGACGGGTAATGAAAAACTGTTTTTT. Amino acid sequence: CASSRIGTGNEKLFF.